This TCR beta chain stems from a study of siplizumab effects on memory and regulatory T cells. Regarding the study as a whole: Siplizumab significantly decreased alloreactive sequences from unstimulated CD4+ memory cells. Most alloreactive clones went unmapped to unstimulated subsets; only a minor fraction mapped.

The trim removed 0 bases at V and 11 bases at J, leaving 10 bases unmatched. This CDR3 has 14 amino acids. The germline gives CDR1 ENHRY, CDR2 SYGVKD. Sequencing of each sample assayed around 10^5 TCR templates. The method was immunoSEQ multiplex PCR; TCRdb's version includes in-frame clones alone and lacks a portion of them. This table has 90,000 to 140,000 clones, about 92% appearing once. A note on this clone: What it recognizes is unknown.

This rearrangement joins TRBV10-3 to TRBJ2-7, with 7 bases lining up with TRBD1. The receptor was isolated from a human donor in good health. Sequencing input: CD4+ T cells sorted from blood. The CDR3 DNA reads TGTGCCATCAGTGAGTCAGGAATAGACAGGGAAAAGTACTTC. Amino acid sequence: CAISESGIDREKYF.